The 10 T cell receptor beta chains given below trace back to one sample, sequenced in a study of blood T cell repertoires in COVID-19. TCRdb's copy holds only in-frame clones and misses some; the assay was immunoSEQ multiplex PCR. In the table there are approximately 160,000 clones, around 74% of which are singletons. The sequenced sample was peripheral blood. These receptors originate from a woman of 80 years or more with acute or convalescent COVID-19.

The chain is built from TRBV19 and TRBJ2-7, with 13 bases that match TRBD2. This CDR3 has 13 residues. The junction had 0 bases not matched to a gene; V was cut back by 6 bases and J by 4 bases. Germline assignment: CDR1 LNHDA and CDR2 SQIVND (reference sequence). CDR3 region: CASRLAGGYEQYF. Here the CDR3 DNA reads TGTGCCAGTAGACTAGCGGGAGGGTACGAGCAGTACTTC.

This clone was detected a few times. The genes are TRBV6-5 and TRBJ1-4, with 7 bases lining up with TRBD1. In germline, CDR1 is MNHEY, CDR2 SVGAGI. The J segment lost 8 bases and the V segment lost 1 base, leaving 7 bases of the junction unmatched. CDR3 length: 15 amino acids. CDR3 nucleotides: TGTGCCAGCAGTTACTTAAGGGGGCTAGGAGAAAAACTGTTTTTT. This encodes CASSYLRGLGEKLFF.

This chain uses TRBV5-1 with TRBJ1-4, with 8 bases that match TRBD1. CDR1 and CDR2 from the germline V gene are SGHRS and YFSETQ. The V gene end was trimmed by 4 bases and the J gene end by 6 bases; junction bases not matched to a gene: 8. This CDR3 has 15 residues. CDR3 amino acids: CASSRTRGLYEKLFF. CDR3 coding DNA: TGCGCCAGCAGCCGAACCAGGGGGCTGTATGAAAAACTGTTTTTT.

The V gene is TRBV7-9, the J gene TRBJ2-5; unclear D gene. CDR1 is SEHNR and CDR2 is FQNEAQ in the germline V gene (reference sequence). This CDR3 is built from 13 residues. Trimming removed 0 bases from V and 5 bases from J, with 7 bases in between. The CDR3 DNA reads TGTGCCAGCAGCTTAGCGCTCGGGGAGACCCAGTACTTC. Encoded protein: CASSLALGETQYF.

V and J are TRBV7-9 and TRBJ1-2, with D maybe TRBD1 (6 bases). The CDR3 runs to 16 residues. Germline CDR1 SEHNR, CDR2 FQNEAQ (reference sequence). V was trimmed by 5 bases and J by 7 bases, leaving 23 bases between them. The CDR3 loop is CASSPSGGTFAVGYTF. The DNA of the CDR3 is TGTGCCAGCAGCCCCTCGGGGGGCACCTTCGCGGTTGGCTACACCTTC.

The V call is TRBV11-3, the J call TRBJ2-2, with 8 positions matching TRBD1. Per germline, CDR1 SGHNT and CDR2 YENEEA. This CDR3 is built from 15 residues. V lost 2 bases, J lost 2 bases, and 1 base stayed unmatched. CDR3 coding DNA: TGTGCCAGCAGCTTAACAGGGGGTAACACCGGGGAGCTGTTTTTT. It encodes CASSLTGGNTGELFF.

The chain joins TRBV7-3 to TRBJ1-3; D is possibly TRBD1 (6 bases). V was trimmed by 5 bases and J by 0 bases, leaving 11 bases between them. This CDR3 has 15 residues. CDR1 and CDR2 from the germline V gene are SGHTA and FQGTGA. The CDR3 region has the DNA TGTGCCAGCAGCCTACAGGGCGGCTCTGGAAACACCATATATTTT. Its translation: CASSLQGGSGNTIYF.

This clone was observed a few times. The chain uses TRBV5-1 and TRBJ2-1; 9 bases are a match to TRBD1. The CDR3 is 15 residues long. Germline lookup yields CDR1 SGHRS and CDR2 YFSETQ. J gave up 8 bases and V 4 bases, and 10 bases lay outside the gene matches. CDR3 sequence: CASSPTLTGGHEQFF. The CDR3 bases are TGCGCCAGCAGCCCAACTTTAACAGGGGGCCATGAGCAGTTCTTC.

V and J are TRBV5-1 and TRBJ2-2, with 7 bases that match TRBD1. V lost 4 bases to trimming and J lost 6 bases; unmatched junction nucleotides: 9. This CDR3 comprises 15 residues. CDR1 and CDR2 (germline): SGHRS, YFSETQ. CDR3 residues: CASSEGGRTAGELFF. In nucleotides, the CDR3 is TGCGCCAGCAGCGAAGGGGGCAGGACGGCCGGGGAGCTGTTTTTT.

The rearrangement uses TRBV7-2 and TRBJ2-3; TRBD2 matches at 9 bases. V was clipped by 0 bases and J by 6 bases; unmatched bases: 4. The CDR3 has 15 residues. The germline CDR1 and CDR2 sequences are SGHTA and FQGNSA. CDR3 bases: TGTGCCAGCAGCTTAGCGGCTAGCGGGGTGGATACGCAGTATTTT. It specifies CASSLAASGVDTQYF.